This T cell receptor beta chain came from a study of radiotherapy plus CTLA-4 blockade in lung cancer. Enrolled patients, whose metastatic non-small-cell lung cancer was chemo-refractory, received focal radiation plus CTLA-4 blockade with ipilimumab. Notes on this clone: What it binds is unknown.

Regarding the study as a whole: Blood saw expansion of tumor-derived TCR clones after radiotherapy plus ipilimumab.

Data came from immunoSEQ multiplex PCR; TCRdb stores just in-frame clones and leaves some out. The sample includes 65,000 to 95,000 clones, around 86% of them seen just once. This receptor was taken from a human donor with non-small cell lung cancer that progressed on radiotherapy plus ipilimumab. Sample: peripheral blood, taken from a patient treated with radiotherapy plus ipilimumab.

CDR3 sequence: CASSLATYEQYF. The DNA for the CDR3 is TGTGCCAGCAGCTTGGCCACCTACGAGCAGTACTTC. This rearrangement joins TRBV5-6 to TRBJ2-7; no clear D gene. This CDR3 has 12 residues. Trimming pared 0 bases from V and 2 bases from J, leaving 3 bases between. Germline-derived CDR1 and CDR2 are SGHDT and YYEEEE.